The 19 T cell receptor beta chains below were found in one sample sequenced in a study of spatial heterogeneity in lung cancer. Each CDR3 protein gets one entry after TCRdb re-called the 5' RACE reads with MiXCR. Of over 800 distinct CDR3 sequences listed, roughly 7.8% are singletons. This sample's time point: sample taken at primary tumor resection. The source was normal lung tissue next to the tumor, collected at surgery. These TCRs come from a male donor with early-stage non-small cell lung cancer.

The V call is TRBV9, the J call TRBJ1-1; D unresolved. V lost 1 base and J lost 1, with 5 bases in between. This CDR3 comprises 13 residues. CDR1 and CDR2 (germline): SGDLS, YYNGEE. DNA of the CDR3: TGTGCCAGCAGCGTAACGGGGAACACTGAAGCTTTCTTT. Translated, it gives CASSVTGNTEAFF.

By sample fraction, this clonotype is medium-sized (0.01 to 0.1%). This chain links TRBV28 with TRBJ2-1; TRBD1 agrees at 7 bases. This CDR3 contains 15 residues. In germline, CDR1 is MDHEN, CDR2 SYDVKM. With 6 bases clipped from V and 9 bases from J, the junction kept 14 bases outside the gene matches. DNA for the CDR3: TGTGCCAGCAGGGCCCCCGGGACAGCCCTGTCTGAGCAGTTCTTC. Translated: CASRAPGTALSEQFF.

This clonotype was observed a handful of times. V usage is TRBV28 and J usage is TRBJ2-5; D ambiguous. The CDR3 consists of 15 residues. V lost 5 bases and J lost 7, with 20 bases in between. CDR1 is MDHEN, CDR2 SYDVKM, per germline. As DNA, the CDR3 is TGTGCCAGCAGTCCGCCTCGGACGGAGAAAGGGACCCAGTACTTC. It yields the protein CASSPPRTEKGTQYF.

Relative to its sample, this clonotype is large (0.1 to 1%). Here the CDR3 reads CASQLTDVNEQFF. CDR3 nucleotide sequence: TGCGCCAGCCAGCTAACGGACGTTAATGAGCAGTTCTTC. The rearrangement links TRBV5-1 to TRBJ2-1; no definite D call. The V end lost 7 bases, the J end lost 7 bases, and 15 bases lay between the germline ends. CDR3 size: 13 residues. Germline V gene sequence: CDR1 SGHRS, CDR2 YFSETQ.

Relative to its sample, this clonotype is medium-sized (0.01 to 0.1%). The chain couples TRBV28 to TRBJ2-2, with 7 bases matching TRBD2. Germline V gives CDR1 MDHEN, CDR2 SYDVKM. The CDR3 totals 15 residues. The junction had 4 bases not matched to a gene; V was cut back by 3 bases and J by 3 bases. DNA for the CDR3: TGTGCCAGCAGTTTGGGGGGGATGGACACCGGGGAGCTGTTTTTT. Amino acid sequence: CASSLGGMDTGELFF.

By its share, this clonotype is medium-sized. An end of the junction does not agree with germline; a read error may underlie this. CDR3: CASSLVGENEQFF. The DNA of the CDR3 is TGTGCTAGCAGCTTAGTCGGGGAGAATGAGCAGTTCTTC. This chain links TRBV7-7 with TRBJ2-1; a weak D match, TRBD2 (5 bases). The CDR3 sequence is 13 residues long. CDR1 and CDR2 from the germline V gene are SSHAT and FNYEAQ (reference sequence).

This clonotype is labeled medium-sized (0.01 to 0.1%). The CDR3 nucleotides are TGTGCCAGCACCCACCTGGCGGGAGGAATAGAGACCCAGTACTTC. This codes for CASTHLAGGIETQYF. The chain has TRBV6-5 and TRBJ2-5; 8 nucleotides align to TRBD2. V dropped 7 bases and J dropped 4; count of bases not matched to a gene: 11. The CDR3 is 15 residues long. Germline values: CDR1 MNHEY, CDR2 SVGAGI.

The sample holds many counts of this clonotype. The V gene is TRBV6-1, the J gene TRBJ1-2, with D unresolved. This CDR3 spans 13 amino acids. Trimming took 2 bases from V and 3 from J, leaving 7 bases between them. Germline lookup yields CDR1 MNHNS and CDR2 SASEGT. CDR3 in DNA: TGTGCCAGCAGTGAACCCCCAGACTATGGCTACACCTTC. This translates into CASSEPPDYGYTF.

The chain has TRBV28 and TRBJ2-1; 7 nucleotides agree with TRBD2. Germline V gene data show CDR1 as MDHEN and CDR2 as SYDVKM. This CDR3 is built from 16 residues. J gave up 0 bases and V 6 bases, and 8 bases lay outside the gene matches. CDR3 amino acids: CASRMGGTNSYNEQFF. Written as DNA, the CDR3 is TGTGCCAGCAGAATGGGGGGGACGAACTCCTACAATGAGCAGTTCTTC.

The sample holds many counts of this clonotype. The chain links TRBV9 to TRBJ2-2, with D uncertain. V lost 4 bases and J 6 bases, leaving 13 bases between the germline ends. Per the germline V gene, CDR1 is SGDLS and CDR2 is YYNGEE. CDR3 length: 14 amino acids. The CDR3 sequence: CASSSGVVAGELFF. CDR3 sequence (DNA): TGTGCCAGCAGCTCCGGAGTGGTGGCCGGGGAGCTGTTTTTT.

The CDR3 DNA is TGTGCCAGCAGCCTGAGGAGGACAGGGAACACTGAAGCTTTCTTT. It yields the protein CASSLRRTGNTEAFF. The gene calls are TRBV28 and TRBJ1-1; the match to TRBD1 covers 7 bases. Germline trimming cut 6 bases from V and 1 base from J; bases unmatched to any gene: 8. The germline gives CDR1 MDHEN, CDR2 SYDVKM. The CDR3 contains 15 residues.

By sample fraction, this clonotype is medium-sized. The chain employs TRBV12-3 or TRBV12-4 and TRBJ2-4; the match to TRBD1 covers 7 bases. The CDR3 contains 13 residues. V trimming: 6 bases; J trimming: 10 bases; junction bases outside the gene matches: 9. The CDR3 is CASSQRGPVIQYF. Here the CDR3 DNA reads TGTGCCAGCAGCCAAAGGGGGCCGGTGATTCAGTACTTC.

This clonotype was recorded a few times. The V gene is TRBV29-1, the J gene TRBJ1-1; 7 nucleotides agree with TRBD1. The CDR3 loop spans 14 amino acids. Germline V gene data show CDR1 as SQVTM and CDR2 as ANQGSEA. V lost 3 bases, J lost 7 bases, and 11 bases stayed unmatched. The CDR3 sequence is CSVEGQRVYSEAFF. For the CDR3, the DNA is TGCAGCGTTGAGGGACAGAGGGTTTATAGTGAAGCTTTCTTT.

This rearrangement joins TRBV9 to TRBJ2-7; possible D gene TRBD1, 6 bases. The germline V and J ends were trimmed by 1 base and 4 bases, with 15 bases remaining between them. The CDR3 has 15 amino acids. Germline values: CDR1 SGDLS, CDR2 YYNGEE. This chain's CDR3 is CASSVWGQGDYEQYF. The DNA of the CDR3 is TGTGCCAGCAGCGTATGGGGGCAGGGCGATTACGAGCAGTACTTC.

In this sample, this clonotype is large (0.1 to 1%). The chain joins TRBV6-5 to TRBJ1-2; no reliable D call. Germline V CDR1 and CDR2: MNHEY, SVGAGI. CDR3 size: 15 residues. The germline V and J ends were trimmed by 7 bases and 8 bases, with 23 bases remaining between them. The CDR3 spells CASNPTGVIVGGYTF. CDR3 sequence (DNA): TGTGCCAGCAACCCTACCGGGGTAATCGTGGGAGGCTACACCTTC.

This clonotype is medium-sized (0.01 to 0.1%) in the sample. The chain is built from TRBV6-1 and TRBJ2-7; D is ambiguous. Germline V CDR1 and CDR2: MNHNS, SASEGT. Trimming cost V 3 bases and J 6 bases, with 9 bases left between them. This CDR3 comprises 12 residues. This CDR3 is CASSEGISEQYF. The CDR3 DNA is TGTGCCAGCAGTGAGGGTATTAGCGAGCAGTACTTC.

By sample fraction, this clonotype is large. The CDR3 DNA follows: TGTGCCAGCAGTTCCGGGTCCAGGGCAGTGAACACCGGGGAGCTGTTTTTT. It is translated as CASSSGSRAVNTGELFF. The chain carries TRBV28 and TRBJ2-2; possible D gene TRBD1, 5 bases. The CDR3 covers 17 residues. Trimming shortened V by 4 bases and J by 1 base, and 16 bases separated the two germline ends. Germline V gene data show CDR1 as MDHEN and CDR2 as SYDVKM. Full variable domain (rest looked up from reference TRBV28 and TRBJ2-2): DVKVTQSSRYLVKRTGEKVFLECVQDMDHENMFWYRQDPGLGLRLIYFSYDVKMKEKGDIPEGYSVSREKKERFSLILESASTNQTSMYLCASSSGSRAVNTGELFFGEGSRLTVL.

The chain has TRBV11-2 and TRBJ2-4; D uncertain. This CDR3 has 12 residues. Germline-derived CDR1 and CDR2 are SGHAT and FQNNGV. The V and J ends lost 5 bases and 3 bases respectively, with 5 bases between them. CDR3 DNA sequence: TGTGCCAGCAGCGTTGGCAAAAACATTCAGTACTTC. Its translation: CASSVGKNIQYF.

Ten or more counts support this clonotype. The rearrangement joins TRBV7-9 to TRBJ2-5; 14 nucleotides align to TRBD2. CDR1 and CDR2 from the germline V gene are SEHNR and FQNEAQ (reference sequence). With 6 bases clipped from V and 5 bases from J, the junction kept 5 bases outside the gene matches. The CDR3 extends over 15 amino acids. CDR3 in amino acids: CASRGLAGARETQYF. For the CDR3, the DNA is TGTGCCAGCAGGGGACTAGCGGGGGCCCGGGAGACCCAGTACTTC.